What follows are 24 T cell receptor beta chains derived from one specimen sequenced in a study of blood T cell repertoires in COVID-19. The protocol was immunoSEQ multiplex PCR, while the TCRdb copy is restricted to in-frame clones and leaves out a portion. The table has around 360,000 clones, more than 75% seen once. The sample taken for sequencing was peripheral blood. The receptor set was obtained from a woman between 25 and 40 years old with COVID-19, enrolled during active disease.

The rearrangement joins TRBV3-1 (or the pseudogene TRBV3-2) to TRBJ1-2; possibly TRBD1 for D (6 bases). The CDR3 length is 15 residues. Trimming cost V 1 base and J 4 bases, with 13 bases left between them. Looked up from germline, CDR1 is LGHDT and CDR2 is YNNKEL (reference sequence). The CDR3 DNA sequence: TGTGCCAGCAGCCAAGTGGGAGGGGGACCCTATGGCTACACCTTC. Protein sequence: CASSQVGGGPYGYTF.

The V call is TRBV27, the J call TRBJ1-1; D unresolved. Germline V gene lookup returns CDR1 MNHEY and CDR2 SMNVEV (reference sequence). CDR3 length: 13 residues. With 0 bases removed from V and 7 bases from J, the gap between germline ends came to 9 bases. DNA for the CDR3: TGTGCCAGCAGTTTATCTGCGGGTTTTGAAGCTTTCTTT. Its protein product is CASSLSAGFEAFF.

The gene calls are TRBV6-5 and TRBJ2-6; tentatively, D is TRBD1 (6 bases). The V and J ends lost 6 bases and 0 bases respectively, with 9 bases between them. CDR1 MNHEY and CDR2 SVGAGI come from the germline V gene. This CDR3 comprises 15 residues. This CDR3 reads CASRGTYSGANVLTF. The CDR3 nucleotides read TGTGCCAGCAGGGGGACATACTCTGGGGCCAACGTCCTGACTTTC.

The V and J genes are TRBV6-5 and TRBJ2-7; 10 nucleotides line up with TRBD2. Germline V gene sequence: CDR1 MNHEY, CDR2 SVGAGI. The V and J ends lost 4 bases and 5 bases, in that order; junction bases with no gene match: 8. This CDR3 contains 15 residues. The CDR3 protein is CASSSLAGAADEQYF. DNA for the CDR3: TGTGCCAGCAGTTCCCTAGCGGGAGCAGCGGACGAGCAGTACTTC.

The V call is TRBV27, the J call TRBJ1-6, with TRBD1 matching over 8 bases. This CDR3 is 15 amino acids long. Germline trimming cut 3 bases from V and 8 bases from J; bases unmatched to any gene: 6. Looked up from germline, CDR1 is MNHEY and CDR2 is SMNVEV (reference sequence). For the CDR3, the DNA is TGTGCCAGCAGTTTCCAGGGACAGGAACATTCACCCCTCCACTTT. Its translation is CASSFQGQEHSPLHF.

This clone showed up just a few times. An end of the junction differs from the germline gene, which may be a read error. This chain links TRBV7-7 with TRBJ2-5, with D hard to call. This CDR3 has 12 residues. The germline CDR1 and CDR2 sequences are SSHAT and FNYEAQ (reference sequence). CDR3 amino acids: CASSPGLETQYF. CDR3 nucleotides: TGTGCTAGCAGCCCGGGTTTGGAGACCCAGTACTTC.

The chain combines TRBV5-6 with TRBJ2-7; D is undetermined. The V end lost 1 base, the J end lost 4 bases, and 9 bases lay between the germline ends. The CDR3 is made up of 13 amino acids. In germline, CDR1 is SGHDT, CDR2 YYEEEE. The CDR3 region has the DNA TGTGCCAGCAGCTTGAACCCAACTTACGAGCAGTACTTC. Translation gives CASSLNPTYEQYF.

This chain joins TRBV6-5 and TRBJ2-7; 7 bases are shared with TRBD2. V trimming: 6 bases; J trimming: 2 bases; junction bases outside the gene matches: 10. CDR1 is MNHEY and CDR2 is SVGAGI in the germline V gene. The CDR3 runs 15 residues. DNA of the CDR3: TGTGCCAGCAGCCGAGGGAGGGACTCGACCTACGAGCAGTACTTC. It yields the protein CASSRGRDSTYEQYF.

This chain connects TRBV18 to TRBJ2-1; 8 bases align to TRBD2. Germline values: CDR1 KGHSH, CDR2 LQKENI. The ends lost 0 bases at V and 8 bases at J; junction bases unmatched: 12. The CDR3 runs 17 residues. The CDR3 bases are TGTGCCAGCTCACCACCGGGTAGGAGGGGACTAGGGGATGAGCAGTTCTTC. As protein: CASSPPGRRGLGDEQFF.

The chain employs TRBV5-1 and TRBJ1-6; no firm D call. This CDR3 is built from 16 residues. The germline V gene has CDR1 SGHRS and CDR2 YFSETQ. Deletions cut 1 base from V and 7 bases from J, with 15 bases between. The CDR3 reads CASSLSLTTENSPLHF. CDR3 sequence (DNA): TGCGCCAGCAGCTTGTCGCTGACGACTGAGAATTCACCCCTCCACTTT.

The gene calls are TRBV4-3 and TRBJ2-6, with 9 bases identical to TRBD1. V gave up 0 bases and J gave up 2 bases; unmatched junction bases: 2. The CDR3 is made up of 17 amino acids. From germline, CDR1 is LGHNA and CDR2 YSLEER. CDR3 DNA sequence: TGCGCCAGCAGCCAAGAACGACAGGGGGCTGGGGCCAACGTCCTGACTTTC. It yields the protein CASSQERQGAGANVLTF.

The gene calls are TRBV3-1 (or the pseudogene TRBV3-2) and TRBJ2-3; TRBD2 is a possible D gene (6 bases). There are 16 residues in the CDR3. V was pared by 1 base and J by 0 bases, with 11 bases between. Germline V gene lookup returns CDR1 LGHDT and CDR2 YNNKEL (reference sequence). CDR3 residues: CASSQGDSSSTDTQYF. DNA for the CDR3: TGTGCCAGCAGCCAAGGGGACTCGTCTAGCACAGATACGCAGTATTTT.

The sample holds a few counts of this clone. This chain uses TRBV4-1 with TRBJ2-7, with a tentative D call TRBD2 (6 bases). Trimming left V 2 bases short and J 2 bases short, with 13 bases between. Germline-derived CDR1 and CDR2 are MGHRA and YSYEKL. The CDR3 is 15 residues long. CDR3 protein: CASSQLVGTPYEQYF. DNA for the CDR3: TGCGCCAGCAGCCAATTAGTAGGGACTCCCTACGAGCAGTACTTC.

CDR3 DNA sequence: TGTGCCAGCACCGGACTAGGAAGCACAGATACGCAGTATTTT. Translation: CASTGLGSTDTQYF. The chain joins TRBV7-9 to TRBJ2-3; 7 bases align to TRBD2. The length of the CDR3 is 14 residues. Germline assignment: CDR1 SEHNR and CDR2 FQNEAQ (reference sequence). The J segment lost 0 bases and the V segment lost 7 bases, leaving 4 bases of the junction unmatched.

The CDR3 sequence is CASSFGGGNYGYTF. The DNA of the CDR3 is TGCGCCAGCAGCTTCGGGGGAGGTAACTATGGCTACACCTTC. V and J are TRBV5-1 and TRBJ1-2, with D possibly being TRBD1 (5 bases). V dropped 2 bases and J dropped 1 base, with 9 bases sitting between them. Germline assignment: CDR1 SGHRS and CDR2 YFSETQ. This CDR3 has 14 amino acids.

The chain recombines TRBV7-2 with TRBJ1-3; 7 positions agree with TRBD1. Trimming at V came to 1 base and at J to 2 bases, leaving 2 bases not matched to a gene. CDR3 length: 15 residues. Germline V gene sequence: CDR1 SGHTA, CDR2 FQGNSA. The CDR3 loop reads CASSLVGTAGNTIYF. CDR3 coding DNA: TGTGCCAGCAGCTTAGTTGGGACAGCTGGAAACACCATATATTTT.

This rearrangement joins TRBV21-1 to TRBJ1-1. TRBV21-1 is recorded as a pseudogene. This CDR3 comprises 15 residues. CDR3 sequence: CASSKMGGLNTEAFF. The CDR3 DNA reads TGTGCCAGCAGCAAAATGGGGGGTCTCAACACTGAAGCTTTCTTT.

V and J are TRBV24-1 and TRBJ2-7; TRBD2 aligns across 8 bases. There are 13 residues in the CDR3. V lost 9 bases, J lost 10 bases, and 13 bases stayed unmatched. CDR1 KGHDR and CDR2 SFDVKD come from the germline V gene. CDR3 in amino acids: CATSPRAGDRQYF. The CDR3 DNA reads TGTGCCACCTCCCCCAGAGCGGGGGACCGACAGTACTTC.

The chain links TRBV5-1 to TRBJ1-2, with 8 bases matching TRBD1. With 4 bases clipped from V and 4 bases from J, the junction kept 3 bases outside the gene matches. The CDR3 runs 13 residues. Per the germline V gene, CDR1 is SGHRS and CDR2 is YFSETQ. The DNA of the CDR3 is TGCGCCAGCAGCACGGACAGGGCCTATGGCTACACCTTC. Its translation is CASSTDRAYGYTF.

The chain carries TRBV3-1 (or the pseudogene TRBV3-2) and TRBJ1-4, with TRBD1 identical over 7 bases. J gave up 5 bases and V 2 bases, and 5 bases lay outside the gene matches. Germline loops: CDR1 LGHDT, CDR2 YNNKEL (reference sequence). CDR3 length equals 15 residues. CDR3 bases: TGTGCCAGCAGCCAATACGCAGGGGGGAATGAAAAACTGTTTTTT. This encodes CASSQYAGGNEKLFF.

V is TRBV19 and J is TRBJ2-2, with TRBD2 identical over 16 bases. The V segment lost 4 bases and the J segment 2 bases; nucleotides outside the gene matches: 4. The CDR3 has 18 residues. Per germline, CDR1 LNHDA and CDR2 SQIVND (reference sequence). The CDR3 loop reads CASSTGTSGRANTGELFF. The CDR3, as DNA: TGTGCCAGTAGTACTGGGACTAGCGGGAGGGCCAACACCGGGGAGCTGTTTTTT.

This chain connects TRBV7-8 to TRBJ2-7; a possible D gene is TRBD1 (5 bases). This CDR3 comprises 14 residues. The germline gives CDR1 SGHVS, CDR2 FQNEAQ. Between the trimmed V and J ends, which lost 5 bases and 0 bases, there was a span of 11 bases. Written as DNA, the CDR3 is TGTGCCAGCAGCCCAAACAGGAGCTCCTACGAGCAGTACTTC. Translating gives CASSPNRSSYEQYF.

This clone has only a few counts. The chain recombines TRBV7-9 with TRBJ2-5; 7 nucleotides align to TRBD1. Germline CDR1 reads SEHNR; CDR2 reads FQNEAQ (reference sequence). J was trimmed by 2 bases and V by 3 bases; bases with no gene match: 3. The CDR3 is made up of 14 amino acids. For the CDR3, the DNA is TGTGCCAGCAGCTTGGGGACAGCGCAAGAGACCCAGTACTTC. Its protein product is CASSLGTAQETQYF.

The V gene is TRBV2, the J gene TRBJ2-1; D might be TRBD1 (5 bases). The CDR3 has 13 amino acids. Trimming stripped 10 bases from V and 4 bases from J, with 14 bases between. Germline V CDR1 and CDR2: SNHLY, FYNNEI. The CDR3: CATKKKGYNEQFF. The CDR3 DNA reads as TGTGCCACCAAGAAAAAGGGGTACAATGAGCAGTTCTTC.